Reported below is one TCR beta chain. This entry belongs to a study of blood T cell repertoires in COVID-19. This CDR3 is 13 amino acids long. V dropped 0 bases and J dropped 7 bases, with 9 bases sitting between them. Germline-derived CDR1 and CDR2 are MNHNS and SASEGT. The method was immunoSEQ multiplex PCR; TCRdb's version includes in-frame clones alone and lacks a portion of them. The profile covers a few hundred thousand clones, with about 81% appearing a single time and nearly 9.5% taken by the ten largest. This chain connects TRBV6-1 to TRBJ2-5; D ambiguous. The sequence was obtained from a man in his forties or fifties who had recovered from COVID-19. Sequencing was performed on PBMCs or T cells enriched from blood (not recorded which). CDR3 coding DNA: TGTGCCAGCAGTGAAGCGACTTTGGGGACCCAGTACTTC. It specifies CASSEATLGTQYF.